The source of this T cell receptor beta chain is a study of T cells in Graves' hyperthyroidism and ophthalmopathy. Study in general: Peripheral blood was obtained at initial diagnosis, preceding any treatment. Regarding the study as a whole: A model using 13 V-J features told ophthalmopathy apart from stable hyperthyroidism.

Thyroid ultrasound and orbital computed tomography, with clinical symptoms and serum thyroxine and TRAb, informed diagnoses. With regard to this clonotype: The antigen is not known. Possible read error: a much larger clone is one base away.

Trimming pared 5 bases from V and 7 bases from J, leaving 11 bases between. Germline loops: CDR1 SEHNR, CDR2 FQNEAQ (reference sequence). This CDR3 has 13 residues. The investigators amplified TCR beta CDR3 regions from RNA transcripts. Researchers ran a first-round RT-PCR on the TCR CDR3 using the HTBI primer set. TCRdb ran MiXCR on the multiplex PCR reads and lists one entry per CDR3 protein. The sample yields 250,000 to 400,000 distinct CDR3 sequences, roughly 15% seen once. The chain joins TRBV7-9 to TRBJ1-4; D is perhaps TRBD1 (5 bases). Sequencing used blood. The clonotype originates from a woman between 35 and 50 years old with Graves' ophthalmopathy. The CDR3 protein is CASSVDSFEKLFF. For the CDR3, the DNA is TGTGCCAGCAGCGTTGACAGCTTTGAAAAACTGTTTTTT.